This T cell receptor (beta chain) was captured in a study of shared clonotypes between healthy human individuals. Study in general: A few men and two women, aged 18 to 49, were donors.

Concerning this clone: Its antigen remains unidentified.

Study-wide findings and caveats: It was observed that 5% to 6% of naive CD4 clonotypes were shared across a few donors. The sampled material consisted only of blood, and tissue repertoires are likely to differ. Relative to memory subsets, naive subsets generally showed larger estimated richness.

Cells designated naive CD8 were CD45RO-negative and were positively selected for CCR7, with terminally differentiated effector memory CD45RA+ cells excluded. TCRdb keeps only in-frame clones here, not all; method: immunoSEQ multiplex PCR. The sample lists some 2 million clones, about 94% occurring once. This CDR3 spans 14 amino acids. The V end lost 0 bases, the J end lost 6 bases, and 9 bases lay between the germline ends. The germline V gene encodes CDR1 SGHAT and CDR2 FQNNGV. The TCR comes from a man aged 18 to 30 in good health. The specimen was naive CD8+ T cells sorted from blood. J is TRBJ1-5 and V is TRBV11-2; no definite D call. The CDR3 DNA reads TGTGCCAGCAGCTTAGATGGGAGCGGTCAGCCCCAGCATTTT. It codes for CASSLDGSGQPQHF.